This TCR beta chain was identified during a study of CD4 and CD8 cells across lung adenocarcinoma regions. Each CDR3 protein is one row after TCRdb ran MiXCR on the PCR reads. Counted here are around 4,000 distinct CDR3 sequences, roughly 51% occurring once; the ten biggest clones make up 20% to 30%. Donors had localized lung adenocarcinoma, a non-small cell lung cancer. The sequence was obtained from a female donor with lung adenocarcinoma. The CD4 and CD8 labels of this study may be unreliable. Material for sequencing was CD4+ T cells from the margin of a lung tumor.

The CDR3 DNA reads as TGTGCCAGCAGTGAAACTCCGGGACAGAACACCGGGGAGCTGTTTTTT. The encoded protein is CASSETPGQNTGELFF. J is TRBJ2-2 and V is TRBV6-1, with D possibly being TRBD1 (6 bases). V was clipped by 2 bases and J by 1 base, with 11 bases between them. This CDR3 contains 16 residues. CDR1 and CDR2 (germline): MNHNS, SASEGT.